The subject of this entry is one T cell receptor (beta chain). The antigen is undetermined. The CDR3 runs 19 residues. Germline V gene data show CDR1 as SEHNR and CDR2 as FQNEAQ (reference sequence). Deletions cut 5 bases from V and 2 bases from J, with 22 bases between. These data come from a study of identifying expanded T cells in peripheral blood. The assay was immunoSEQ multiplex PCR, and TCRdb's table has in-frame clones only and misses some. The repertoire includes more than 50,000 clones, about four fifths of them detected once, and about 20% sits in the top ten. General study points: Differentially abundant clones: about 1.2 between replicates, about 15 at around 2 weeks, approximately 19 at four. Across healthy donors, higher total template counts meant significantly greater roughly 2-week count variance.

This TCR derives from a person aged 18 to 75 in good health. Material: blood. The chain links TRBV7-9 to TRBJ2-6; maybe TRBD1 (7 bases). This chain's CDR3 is CASSRMTGRSGTGANVLTF. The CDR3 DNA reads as TGTGCCAGCAGCCGGATGACAGGGAGGTCGGGAACTGGGGCCAACGTCCTGACTTTC.